This T cell receptor beta chain was recorded in a study of identical twins. This clonotype was detected a few times. TCRdb used MiXCR to reprocess the 5' RACE reads, holding one entry per CDR3 protein. The repertoire has hundreds of thousands of distinct CDR3 sequences, approximately 22% of them found once; the top ten carry around 4.5%. The CDR3 runs to 14 residues. Per the germline V gene, CDR1 is LGHNA and CDR2 is YNFKEQ. Trimming cost V 3 bases and J 5 bases; bases outside gene matches: 4. This sample was shared with a second study, whose subject was T cells expressing NK-cell markers.

The chain employs TRBV4-2 and TRBJ2-5; TRBD2 matches at 9 bases. The sequencing sample was made of PBMCs. The sequence came from a woman aged 18-30 years in good health. Here the CDR3 DNA reads TGTGCCAGCAGCCAGGGGACTAGCTGGGAGACCCAGTACTTC. Its translation is CASSQGTSWETQYF.